This T cell receptor beta chain was observed in a study of OX40 agonist ivuxolimab in advanced cancers. A remark on this clone: Its antigen is as yet unknown.

Produced via immunoSEQ multiplex PCR; TCRdb's table is partial and in-frame only. The sample lists tens of thousands of clones, roughly 87% occurring once. Germline V gene sequence: CDR1 MNHNS, CDR2 SASEGT. V lost 4 bases, J lost 5 bases, and 14 bases lay in between. The CDR3 extends over 14 amino acids. Findings and caveats of the study: Relative to CD4+ cells, CD8+ T cells on average had more expanded clones.

The TCR comes from an adult with an advanced solid tumor such as melanoma, head and neck, liver or kidney cancer. The gene calls are TRBV6-1 and TRBJ2-5, with D possibly matching TRBD1 (6 bases). The starting material was CD4+ or CD8+ T cells sorted from blood, obtained in a trial of the OX40 agonist ivuxolimab. CDR3 nucleotide sequence: TGTGCCAGCAGTGTTTCACAGGGTGGCGAGACCCAGTACTTC. Its translation: CASSVSQGGETQYF.